The T cell receptor beta chain under discussion was sequenced for a study of identical twins. Every donor was a healthy Caucasian. Study findings and constraints: Models predicted less out-of-frame TCR alpha sharing in monozygotic twins than was found. Conclusions were drawn cross-sectionally by statistical analysis, without following the same donors.

Template switching introduced a universal primer site, and the cDNA bore unique molecular identifiers. MiXCR, run by TCRdb on the 5' RACE reads, gives a single entry per CDR3 protein. The top ten clones hold around 0.47% of a sample with about 530,000 distinct CDR3 sequences, around 24% of them seen once. This clonotype turned up a few times. The antigen is not known. Germline loops: CDR1 ENHRY, CDR2 SYGVKD. V shed 1 base, J shed 6 bases, and the junction held 5 bases outside the gene matches. There are 16 residues in the CDR3. The same sample was also studied in work on yellow fever vaccine responses in identical twins.

Sequences were obtained from CD4+ T cells sorted from blood. This sequence was found in a young woman in good health. The chain combines TRBV10-3 with TRBJ2-6; 8 nucleotides line up with TRBD2. CDR3 coding DNA: TGTGCCATCAGTGAGTGGGGACTAGGAGAGGCCAACGTCCTGACTTTC. Protein product: CAISEWGLGEANVLTF.